This TCR beta chain was profiled in a study of vaccination effects on CD4 cells after COVID-19. In the case of this clone: The antigen remains undetermined.

The table came from immunoSEQ multiplex PCR; TCRdb's copy has only in-frame clones and leaves some out. The sample lists under 80,000 clones; 60% to 75% were seen once. This CDR3 has 14 residues. Germline V gene sequence: CDR1 SGHNT, CDR2 YENEEA. V was shortened by 1 base and J by 4 bases, with 10 bases between the two germline ends. ViraFEST expansion of antigen-specific CD4+ T cells with viral peptide pools preceded sequencing. When around nine days of culture had elapsed, CD4+ T cells were isolated. This person caught SARS-CoV-2 sometime from March to December 2020, and PCR testing confirmed the infection.

This rearrangement joins TRBV11-3 to TRBJ1-1; D call uncertain. Sequenced material: CD4+ T cells from PBMCs cultured with HIV peptides, taken before COVID-19 vaccination. Indicated subset: HIV-1 Nef peptide pool negative control/reference culture. This clonotype was sampled from a human donor who had a prior SARS-CoV-2 infection. CDR3 in amino acids: CASSLGRQGTEAFF. CDR3 in DNA: TGTGCCAGCAGCTTAGGACGCCAAGGCACTGAAGCTTTCTTT. Full variable domain (remainder filled in from reference TRBV11-3 and TRBJ1-1): EAGVVQSPRYKIIEKKQPVAFWCNPISGHNTLYWYLQNLGQGPELLIRYENEEAVDDSQLPKDRFSAERLKGVDSTLKIQPAELGDSAVYLCASSLGRQGTEAFFGQGTRLTVV.